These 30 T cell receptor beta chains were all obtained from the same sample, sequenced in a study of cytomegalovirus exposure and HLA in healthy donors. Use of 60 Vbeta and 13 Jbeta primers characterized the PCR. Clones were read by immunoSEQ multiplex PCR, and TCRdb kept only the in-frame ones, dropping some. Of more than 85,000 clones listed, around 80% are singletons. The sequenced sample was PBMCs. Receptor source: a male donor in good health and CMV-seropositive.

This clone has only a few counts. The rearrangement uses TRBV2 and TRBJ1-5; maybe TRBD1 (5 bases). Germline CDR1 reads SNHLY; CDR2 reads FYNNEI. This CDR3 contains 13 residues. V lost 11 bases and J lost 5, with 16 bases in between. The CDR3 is CAWRGGADQPQHF. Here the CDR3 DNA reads TGTGCCTGGCGGGGAGGGGCGGATCAGCCCCAGCATTTT.

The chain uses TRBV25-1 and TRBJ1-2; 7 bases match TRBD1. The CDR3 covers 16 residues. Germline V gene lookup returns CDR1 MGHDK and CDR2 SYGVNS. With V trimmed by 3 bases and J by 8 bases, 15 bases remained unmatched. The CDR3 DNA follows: TGTGCCAGCAGTGACACCTCCTCGGCAGGGACAGTCGGCTACACCTTC. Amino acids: CASSDTSSAGTVGYTF.

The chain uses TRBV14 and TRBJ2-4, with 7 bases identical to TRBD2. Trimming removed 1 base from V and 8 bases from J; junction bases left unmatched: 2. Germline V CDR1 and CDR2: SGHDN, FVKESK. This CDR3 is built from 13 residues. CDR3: CASSQVGGDIQYF. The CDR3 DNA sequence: TGTGCCAGCAGCCAAGTGGGAGGGGACATTCAGTACTTC.

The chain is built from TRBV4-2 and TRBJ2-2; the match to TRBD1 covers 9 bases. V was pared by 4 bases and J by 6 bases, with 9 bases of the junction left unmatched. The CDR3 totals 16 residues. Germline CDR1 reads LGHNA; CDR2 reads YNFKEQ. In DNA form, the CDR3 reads TGTGCCAGCAGCCCTCGGGACAGGGAGTCGTCCGGGGAGCTGTTTTTT. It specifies CASSPRDRESSGELFF.

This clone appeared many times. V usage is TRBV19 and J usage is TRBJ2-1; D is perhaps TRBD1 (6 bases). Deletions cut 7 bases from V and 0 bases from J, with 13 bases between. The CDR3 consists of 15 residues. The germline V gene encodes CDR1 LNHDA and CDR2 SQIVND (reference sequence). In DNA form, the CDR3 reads TGTGCCAGTAAACTAACAGGGAGCTCCTACAATGAGCAGTTCTTC. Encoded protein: CASKLTGSSYNEQFF.

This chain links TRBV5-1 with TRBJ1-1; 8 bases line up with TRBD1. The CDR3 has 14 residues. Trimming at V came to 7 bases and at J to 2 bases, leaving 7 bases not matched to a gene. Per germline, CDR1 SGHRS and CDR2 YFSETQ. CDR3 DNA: TGCGCCAGCGCTCCAGGGGGCGGTAACACTGAAGCTTTCTTT. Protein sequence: CASAPGGGNTEAFF.

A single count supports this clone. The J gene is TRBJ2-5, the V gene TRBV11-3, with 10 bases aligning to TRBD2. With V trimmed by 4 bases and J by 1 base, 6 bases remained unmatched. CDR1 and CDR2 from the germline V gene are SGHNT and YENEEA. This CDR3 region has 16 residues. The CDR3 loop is CASSYRAGGGQETQYF. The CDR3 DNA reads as TGTGCCAGCAGCTACCGAGCGGGGGGGGGCCAAGAGACCCAGTACTTC.

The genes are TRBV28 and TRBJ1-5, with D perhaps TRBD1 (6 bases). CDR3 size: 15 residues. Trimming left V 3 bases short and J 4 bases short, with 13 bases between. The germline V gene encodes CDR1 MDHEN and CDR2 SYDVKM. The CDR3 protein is CASSLAGAKNQPQHF. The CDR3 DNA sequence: TGTGCCAGCAGTTTGGCAGGGGCTAAAAATCAGCCCCAGCATTTT.

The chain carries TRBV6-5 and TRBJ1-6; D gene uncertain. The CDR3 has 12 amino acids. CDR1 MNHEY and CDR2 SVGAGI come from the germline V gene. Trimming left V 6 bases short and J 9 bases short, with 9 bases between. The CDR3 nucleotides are TGTGCCAGCAGCCGAGGTCGTTCACCCCTCCACTTT. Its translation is CASSRGRSPLHF.

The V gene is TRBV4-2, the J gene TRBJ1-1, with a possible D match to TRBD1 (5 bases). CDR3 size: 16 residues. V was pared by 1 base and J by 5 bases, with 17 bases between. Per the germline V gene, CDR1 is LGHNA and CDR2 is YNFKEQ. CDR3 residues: CASSQVEGRTKTEAFF. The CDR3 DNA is TGTGCCAGCAGCCAAGTGGAGGGGAGGACGAAAACTGAAGCTTTCTTT.

For the CDR3, the DNA is TGTGCCAGCAGCTTGGCCTATGGTTTTAGCGGCCATAGCACAGATACGCAGTATTTT. Protein: CASSLAYGFSGHSTDTQYF. This chain links TRBV5-6 with TRBJ2-3; the D gene is possibly TRBD2 (6 bases). The ends were cut back, 0 bases at V and 0 bases at J, with 20 bases in the middle. The germline gives CDR1 SGHDT, CDR2 YYEEEE. The CDR3 contains 19 residues.

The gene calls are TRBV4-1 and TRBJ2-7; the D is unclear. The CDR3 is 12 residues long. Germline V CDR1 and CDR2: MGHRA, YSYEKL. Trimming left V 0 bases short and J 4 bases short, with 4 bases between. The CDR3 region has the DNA TGCGCCAGCAGCCAAGACCAATACGAGCAGTACTTC. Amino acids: CASSQDQYEQYF.

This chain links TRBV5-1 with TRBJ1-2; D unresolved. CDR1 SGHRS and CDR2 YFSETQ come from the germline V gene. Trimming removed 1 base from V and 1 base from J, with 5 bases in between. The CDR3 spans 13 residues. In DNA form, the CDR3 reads TGCGCCAGCAGCTTGACAGATAACTATGGCTACACCTTC. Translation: CASSLTDNYGYTF.

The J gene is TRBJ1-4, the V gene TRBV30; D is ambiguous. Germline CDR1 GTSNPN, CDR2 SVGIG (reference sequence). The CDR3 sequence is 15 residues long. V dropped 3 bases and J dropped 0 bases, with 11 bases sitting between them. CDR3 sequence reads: CAWRVAGTTNEKLFF. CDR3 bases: TGTGCCTGGAGGGTAGCGGGCACAACTAATGAAAAACTGTTTTTT.

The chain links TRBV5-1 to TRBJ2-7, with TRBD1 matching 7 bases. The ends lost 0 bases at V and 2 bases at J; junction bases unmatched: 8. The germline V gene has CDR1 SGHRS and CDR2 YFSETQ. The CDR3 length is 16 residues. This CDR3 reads CASSLGRTGSTYEQYF. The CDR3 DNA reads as TGCGCCAGCAGCTTGGGACGGACAGGATCGACCTACGAGCAGTACTTC.

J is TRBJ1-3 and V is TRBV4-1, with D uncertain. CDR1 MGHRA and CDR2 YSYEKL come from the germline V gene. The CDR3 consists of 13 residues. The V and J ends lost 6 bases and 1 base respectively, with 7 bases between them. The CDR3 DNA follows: TGCGCCAGCAGAGAAACATCTGGAAACACCATATATTTT. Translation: CASRETSGNTIYF.

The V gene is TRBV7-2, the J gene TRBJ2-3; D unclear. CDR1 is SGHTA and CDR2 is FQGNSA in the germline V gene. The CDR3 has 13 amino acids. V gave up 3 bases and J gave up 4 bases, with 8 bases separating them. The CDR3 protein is CASSFVPADTQYF. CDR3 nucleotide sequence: TGTGCCAGCAGCTTTGTTCCGGCAGATACGCAGTATTTT.

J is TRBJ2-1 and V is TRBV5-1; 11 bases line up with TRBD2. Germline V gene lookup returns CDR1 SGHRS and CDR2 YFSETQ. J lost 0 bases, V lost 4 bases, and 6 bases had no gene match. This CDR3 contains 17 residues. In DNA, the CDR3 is TGCGCCAGCAGCAGGTTAGCGGGGGGGAGCTCCTACAATGAGCAGTTCTTC. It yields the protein CASSRLAGGSSYNEQFF.

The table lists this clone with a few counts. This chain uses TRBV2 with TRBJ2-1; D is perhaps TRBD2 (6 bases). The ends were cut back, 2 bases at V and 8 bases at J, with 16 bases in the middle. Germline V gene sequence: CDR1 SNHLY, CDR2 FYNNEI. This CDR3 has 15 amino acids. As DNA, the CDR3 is TGTGCCAGCAGTGAAATCGGGGGAGGTATCGATGAGCAGTTCTTC. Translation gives CASSEIGGGIDEQFF.

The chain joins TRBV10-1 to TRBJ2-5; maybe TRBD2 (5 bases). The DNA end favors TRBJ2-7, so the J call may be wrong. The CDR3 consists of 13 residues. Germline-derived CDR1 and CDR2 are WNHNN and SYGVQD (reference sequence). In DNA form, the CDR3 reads TGCGCCAGCAGTGCTGGGAGCTCCTACGAGCAGTACTTC. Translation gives CASSAGSSYEQYF.

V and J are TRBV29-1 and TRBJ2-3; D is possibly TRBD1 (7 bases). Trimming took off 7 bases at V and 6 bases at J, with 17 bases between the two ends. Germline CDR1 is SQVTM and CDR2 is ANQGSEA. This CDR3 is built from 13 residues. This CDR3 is CSAQGGFRDTQYF. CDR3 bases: TGCAGCGCTCAGGGGGGATTCAGGGATACGCAGTATTTT.

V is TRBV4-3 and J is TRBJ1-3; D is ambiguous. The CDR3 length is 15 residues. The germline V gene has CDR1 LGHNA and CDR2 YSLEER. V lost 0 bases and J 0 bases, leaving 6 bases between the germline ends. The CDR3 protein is CASSQDGHSGNTIYF. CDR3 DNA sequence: TGCGCCAGCAGCCAAGATGGCCACTCTGGAAACACCATATATTTT.

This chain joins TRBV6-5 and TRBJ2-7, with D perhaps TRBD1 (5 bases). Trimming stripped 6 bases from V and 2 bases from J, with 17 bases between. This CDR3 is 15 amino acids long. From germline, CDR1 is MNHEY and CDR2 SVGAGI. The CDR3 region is CASRGNIRVTYEQYF. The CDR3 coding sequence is TGTGCCAGCAGGGGGAACATCAGGGTTACCTACGAGCAGTACTTC.

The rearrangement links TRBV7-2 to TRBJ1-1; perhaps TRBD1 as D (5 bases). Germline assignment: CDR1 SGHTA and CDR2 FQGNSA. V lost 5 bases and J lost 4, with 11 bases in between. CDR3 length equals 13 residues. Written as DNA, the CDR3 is TGTGCCAGCAGCAACCAGGGTCTCACTGAAGCTTTCTTT. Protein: CASSNQGLTEAFF.

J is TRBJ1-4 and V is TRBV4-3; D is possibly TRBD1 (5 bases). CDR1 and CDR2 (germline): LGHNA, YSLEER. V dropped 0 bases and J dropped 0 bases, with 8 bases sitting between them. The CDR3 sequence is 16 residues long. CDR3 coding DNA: TGCGCCAGCAGCCAAGATCCGACAGCAACTAATGAAAAACTGTTTTTT. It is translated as CASSQDPTATNEKLFF.

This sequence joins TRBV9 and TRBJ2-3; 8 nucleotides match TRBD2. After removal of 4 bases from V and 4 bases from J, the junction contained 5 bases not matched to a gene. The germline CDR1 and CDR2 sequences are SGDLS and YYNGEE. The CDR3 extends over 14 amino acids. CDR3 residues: CASSTGGHPDTQYF. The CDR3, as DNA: TGTGCCAGCAGCACGGGGGGGCATCCAGATACGCAGTATTTT.

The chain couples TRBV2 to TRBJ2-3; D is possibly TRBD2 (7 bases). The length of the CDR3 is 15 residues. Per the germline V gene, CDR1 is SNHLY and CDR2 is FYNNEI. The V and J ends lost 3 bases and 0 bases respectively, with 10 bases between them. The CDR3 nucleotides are TGTGCCAGCAGTGATGGCGGGGGCAGCACAGATACGCAGTATTTT. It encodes CASSDGGGSTDTQYF.

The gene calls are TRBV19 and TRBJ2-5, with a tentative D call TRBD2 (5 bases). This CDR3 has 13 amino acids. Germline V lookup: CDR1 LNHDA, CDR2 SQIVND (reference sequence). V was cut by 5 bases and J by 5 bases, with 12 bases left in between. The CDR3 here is CASSRGRWETQYF. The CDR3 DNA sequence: TGTGCCAGTAGTCGAGGGCGGTGGGAGACCCAGTACTTC. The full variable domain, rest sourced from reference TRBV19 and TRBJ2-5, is DGGITQSPKYLFRKEGQNVTLSCEQNLNHDAMYWYRQDPGQGLRLIYYSQIVNDFQKGDIAEGYSVSREKKESFPLTVTSAQKNPTAFYLCASSRGRWETQYFGPGTRLLVL.

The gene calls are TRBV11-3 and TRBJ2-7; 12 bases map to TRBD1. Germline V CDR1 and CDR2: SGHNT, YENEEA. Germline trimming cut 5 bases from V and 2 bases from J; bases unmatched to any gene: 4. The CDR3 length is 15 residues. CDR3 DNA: TGTGCCAGCAGCCAGGGACAGGGGGCCCCCTACGAGCAGTACTTC. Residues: CASSQGQGAPYEQYF.

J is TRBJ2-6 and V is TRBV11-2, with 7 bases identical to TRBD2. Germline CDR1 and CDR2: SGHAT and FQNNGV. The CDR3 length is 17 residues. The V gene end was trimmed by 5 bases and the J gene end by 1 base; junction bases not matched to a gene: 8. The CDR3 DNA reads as TGTGCCAGCAGCCGCCAGGGAGGGCTTTCTGGGGCCAACGTCCTGACTTTC. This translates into CASSRQGGLSGANVLTF.